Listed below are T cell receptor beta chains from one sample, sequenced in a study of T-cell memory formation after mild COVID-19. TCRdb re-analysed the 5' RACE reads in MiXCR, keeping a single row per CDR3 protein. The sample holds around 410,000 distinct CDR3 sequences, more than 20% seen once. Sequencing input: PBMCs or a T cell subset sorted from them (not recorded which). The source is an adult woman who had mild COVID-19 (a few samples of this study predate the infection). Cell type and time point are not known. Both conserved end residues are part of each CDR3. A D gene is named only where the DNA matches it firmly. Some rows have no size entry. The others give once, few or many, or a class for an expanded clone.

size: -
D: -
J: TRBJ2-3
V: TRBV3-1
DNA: TGTGCCAGCAGCCAAGATCTGAACGGGGGCACAGATACGCAGTATTTT
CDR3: CASSQDLNGGTDTQYF

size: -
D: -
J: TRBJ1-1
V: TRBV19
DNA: TGTGCCAGTAGTTTCCGACAGACTGAAGCTTTCTTT
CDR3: CASSFRQTEAFF

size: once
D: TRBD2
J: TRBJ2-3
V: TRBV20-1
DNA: TGCAGTGCTAGAGCCAGACTAGCGGGGGGGCAAGATACGCAGTATTTT
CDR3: CSARARLAGGQDTQYF

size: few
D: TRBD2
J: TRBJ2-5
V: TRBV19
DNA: TGTGCCAGTAGTTGGGGACTAGCGGGAGCCCGGGAGACCCAGTACTTC
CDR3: CASSWGLAGARETQYF

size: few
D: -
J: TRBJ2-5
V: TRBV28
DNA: TGTGCCAGCAAGACGGCAGGGGGAGGAGGAGAGACCCAGTACTTC
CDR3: CASKTAGGGGETQYF

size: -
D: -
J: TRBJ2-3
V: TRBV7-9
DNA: TGTGCCAGCAGCGGATTTAGCACAGATACGCAGTATTTT
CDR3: CASSGFSTDTQYF

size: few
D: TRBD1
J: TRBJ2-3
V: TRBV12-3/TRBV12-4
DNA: TGTGCCAGCAGCTTCAGGACAGGGGGCGAATCGATTCGTAATACGCAGTATTTT
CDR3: CASSFRTGGESIRNTQYF

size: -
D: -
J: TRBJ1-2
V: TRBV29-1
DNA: TGCAGCGTTGAAGTTGGGGGGCGCCTCCTTGGCTACACCTTC
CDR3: CSVEVGGRLLGYTF

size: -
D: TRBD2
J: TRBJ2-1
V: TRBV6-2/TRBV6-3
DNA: TGTGCCAGCAGGGACCGACTAGCGGGAACCTACAATGAGCAGTTCTTC
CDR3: CASRDRLAGTYNEQFF

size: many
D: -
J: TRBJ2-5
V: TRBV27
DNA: TGTGCCAGCAGTTCCGTGACAGCGTACCAAGAGACCCAGTACTTC
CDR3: CASSSVTAYQETQYF

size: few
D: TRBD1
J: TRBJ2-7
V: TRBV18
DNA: TGTGCCAGCTCGGACAGGGGGCGGGAGCAGTACTTC
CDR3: CASSDRGREQYF

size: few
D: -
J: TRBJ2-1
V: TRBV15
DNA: TGTGCCACCAGCAGAGAGGGGGCCTCCTACAATGAGCAGTTCTTC
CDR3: CATSREGASYNEQFF

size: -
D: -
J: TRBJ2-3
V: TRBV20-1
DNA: TGCAGTGCCCCCGTAGAGACGCTTACGCAGTATTTT
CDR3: CSAPVETLTQYF

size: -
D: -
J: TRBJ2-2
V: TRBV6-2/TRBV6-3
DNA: TGTGCCAGCACCTCCCGAAGGAGAGGGGTGACCACCGGGGAGCTGTTTTTT
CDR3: CASTSRRRGVTTGELFF

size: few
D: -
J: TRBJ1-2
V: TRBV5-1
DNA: TGCGCCAGCAGCTTGAGAAATGGACAGACCTATGGCTACACCTTC
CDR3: CASSLRNGQTYGYTF

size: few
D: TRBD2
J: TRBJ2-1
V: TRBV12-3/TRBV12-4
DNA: TGTGCCAGCAGTTTTTCAAGGACTAGCGGAGGGGGGAATGAGCAGTTCTTC
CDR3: CASSFSRTSGGGNEQFF

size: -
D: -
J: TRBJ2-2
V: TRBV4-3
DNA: TGCGCCAGCAGCCAAGAAAGGGAGAACACCGGGGAGCTGTTTTTT
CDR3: CASSQERENTGELFF

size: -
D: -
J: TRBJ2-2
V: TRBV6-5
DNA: TGTGCCAGCAGTTACCTCGGGGATGCCCTGGGAGGTACCGGGGAGCTGTTTTTT
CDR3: CASSYLGDALGGTGELFF

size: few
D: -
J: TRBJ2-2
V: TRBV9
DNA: TGTGCCAGCAGCCCTATGGGGATGAACACCGGGGAGCTGTTTTTT
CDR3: CASSPMGMNTGELFF

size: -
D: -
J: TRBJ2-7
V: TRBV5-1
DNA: TGCGCCAGCAGCTTGTTCCCCCACGAGCAGTACTTC
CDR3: CASSLFPHEQYF

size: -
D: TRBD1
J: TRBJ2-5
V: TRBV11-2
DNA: TGTGCCAGCAGCGACCTGGACAGGTACCAAGAGACCCAGTACTTC
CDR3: CASSDLDRYQETQYF

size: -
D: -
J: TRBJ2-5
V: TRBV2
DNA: TGTGCCAGCAGTGATCGATGGGTTGAGACCCAGTACTTC
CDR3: CASSDRWVETQYF

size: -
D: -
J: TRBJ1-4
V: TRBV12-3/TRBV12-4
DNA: TGTGCCAGCAGTTTTGGTGGAAGCGTTGAAAAACTGTTTTTT
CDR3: CASSFGGSVEKLFF

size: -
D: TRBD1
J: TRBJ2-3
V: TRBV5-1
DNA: TGCGCCAGCAGCCCGGGACAGCTAGGGGATACGCAGTATTTT
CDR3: CASSPGQLGDTQYF

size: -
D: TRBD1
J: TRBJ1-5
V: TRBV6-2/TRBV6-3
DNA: TGTGCCAGCAGAAGGGACAGGGACAACTATAGCAATCAGCCCCAGCATTTT
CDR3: CASRRDRDNYSNQPQHF

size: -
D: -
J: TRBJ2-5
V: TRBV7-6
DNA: TGTGCCAGCAGCTTAGTATTGCAGGAAGAGACCCAGTACTTC
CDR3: CASSLVLQEETQYF

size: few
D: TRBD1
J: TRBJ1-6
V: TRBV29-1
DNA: TGCAGCGTTGTAGTGGGACAGGGGTTTACCCTCCACTTT
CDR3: CSVVVGQGFTLHF

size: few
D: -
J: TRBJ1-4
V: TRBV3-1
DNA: TGTGCCAGCAGCTCCCAGGGAGGAGGAAGTGAAAAACTGTTTTTT
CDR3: CASSSQGGGSEKLFF

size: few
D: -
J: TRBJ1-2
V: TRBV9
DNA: TGTGCCAGCAGCGAAATACTCAGCCCCACCAACTATGGCTACACCTTC
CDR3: CASSEILSPTNYGYTF